This T cell receptor beta chain is drawn from a study of cytomegalovirus exposure and HLA in healthy donors. CDR1 SNHLY and CDR2 FYNNEI come from the germline V gene. The CDR3 has 14 amino acids. The ends lost 6 bases at V and 7 bases at J; junction bases unmatched: 12. Researchers ran the PCR with 60 Vbeta and 13 Jbeta primers. The method was immunoSEQ multiplex PCR; TCRdb's version includes in-frame clones alone and lacks a portion of them. This sample has 150,000 to 200,000 clones, with roughly 85% found just once. Sequencing used PBMCs. The origin of this receptor is a woman in her twenties or thirties in good health and CMV-seropositive. The gene calls are TRBV2 and TRBJ2-7, with TRBD1 identical over 7 bases. This CDR3 reads CASRAQGWALEQYF. Written as DNA, the CDR3 is TGTGCCAGCAGGGCACAGGGGTGGGCTTTAGAGCAGTACTTC.